These 5 T cell receptor beta chains were all obtained from the same sample, sequenced in a study of blood T cell repertoires in COVID-19. Method: immunoSEQ multiplex PCR; TCRdb's copy keeps in-frame clones and lacks some. The table has approximately 78,000 clones, 88% seen once; the top ten hold around 30%. Material for sequencing was peripheral blood. These receptor sequences come from a man aged 45-65 years with acute or convalescent COVID-19.

This chain links TRBV6-1 with TRBJ1-1; no reliable D call. Trimming pared 2 bases from V and 0 bases from J, leaving 4 bases between. The CDR3 is 13 amino acids. Germline CDR1 reads MNHNS; CDR2 reads SASEGT. The chain's CDR3 is CASSERLNTEAFF. The CDR3 coding sequence is TGTGCCAGCAGTGAACGTCTGAACACTGAAGCTTTCTTT.

The chain uses TRBV5-6 and TRBJ1-2; D not resolved. The CDR3 runs 13 residues. Per the germline V gene, CDR1 is SGHDT and CDR2 is YYEEEE. Trimming left V 3 bases short and J 2 bases short, with 8 bases between. The CDR3 sequence: CASSSLQNYGYTF. CDR3 sequence (DNA): TGTGCCAGCAGCTCGTTACAGAACTATGGCTACACCTTC.

The V and J genes are TRBV20-1 and TRBJ1-2; the D gene is possibly TRBD1 (5 bases). Trimming shortened V by 3 bases and J by 3 bases, and 14 bases separated the two germline ends. The germline V gene encodes CDR1 DFQATT and CDR2 SNEGSKA (reference sequence). The CDR3 loop spans 14 amino acids. The CDR3 region has the DNA TGCAGTGCTAGTAGACAGTTGGGGTACTATGGCTACACCTTC. This translates into CSASRQLGYYGYTF.

The count of this clone is one. The rearrangement links TRBV3-1 (or the pseudogene TRBV3-2) to TRBJ1-6, with D unclear. Germline loops: CDR1 LGHDT, CDR2 YNNKEL (reference sequence). V lost 1 base and J lost 7, with 8 bases in between. The CDR3 is made up of 14 amino acids. CDR3 bases: TGTGCCAGCAGCCAAGTACAGCCCAATTCACCCCTCCACTTT. Translation: CASSQVQPNSPLHF.

This chain joins TRBV28 and TRBJ2-3, with a tentative D call TRBD1 (6 bases). V lost 5 bases to trimming and J lost 5 bases, with 14 bases between them. The CDR3 runs 14 residues. The germline V gene has CDR1 MDHEN and CDR2 SYDVKM. CDR3 nucleotides: TGTGCCAGCAGTGTGAGGGGGATGCAAGATACGCAGTATTTT. This translates into CASSVRGMQDTQYF.